A selection of T cell receptor beta chains follows, all from one sample in a study of T cell responses to AZD1222 COVID-19 vaccine. Profiled with immunoSEQ multiplex PCR; TCRdb holds only in-frame clones, not every one. The table has roughly 180,000 clones, approximately 86% seen once; the top ten hold 2.5% to 3%. Material: peripheral blood, obtained on day 0 of AZD1222 vaccination. The origin of the receptors is an adult in good health. Each CDR3 is given with its conserved first and last residue. Each record gives: J gene, clone size, V gene, D gene, CDR3 DNA, CDR3 protein. D genes are given only for firm matches. Size values are once, few and many counts, or a class for expanded clones, and some rows have none.

j_call: TRBJ2-2
clone_size: .
v_call: TRBV7-9
d_call: .
cdr3_nt: TGTGCCAGCAGCTTAATGGTCCAAGGCGGGGAGCTGTTTTTT
cdr3_aa: CASSLMVQGGELFF

j_call: TRBJ2-4
clone_size: .
v_call: TRBV28
d_call: .
cdr3_nt: TGTGCCAGCAGGCCCACTACCGCGGGGAAGGACATTCAGTACTTC
cdr3_aa: CASRPTTAGKDIQYF

j_call: TRBJ2-7
clone_size: once
v_call: TRBV27
d_call: .
cdr3_nt: TGTGCCAGCAGAATGCATAACTCCTACGAGCAGTACTTC
cdr3_aa: CASRMHNSYEQYF

j_call: TRBJ1-2
clone_size: .
v_call: TRBV27
d_call: .
cdr3_nt: TGTGCCAGCAGTTTCTCCCGAACAGCTAACTATGGCTACACCTTC
cdr3_aa: CASSFSRTANYGYTF

j_call: TRBJ2-3
clone_size: .
v_call: TRBV9
d_call: TRBD2
cdr3_nt: TGTGCCAGCAGCTTAAGGACTAGCGGGGACACAGATACGCAGTATTTT
cdr3_aa: CASSLRTSGDTDTQYF

j_call: TRBJ1-2
clone_size: .
v_call: TRBV2
d_call: TRBD1
cdr3_nt: TGTGCCAGCAGTCCGGACAGGGTGAACACCTTC
cdr3_aa: CASSPDRVNTF

j_call: TRBJ2-1
clone_size: .
v_call: TRBV13
d_call: .
cdr3_nt: TGTGCCAGCAGCTGGATAGCGTCAAGCTCCTACAATGAGCAGTTCTTC
cdr3_aa: CASSWIASSSYNEQFF

j_call: TRBJ2-1
clone_size: .
v_call: TRBV19
d_call: .
cdr3_nt: TGTGCCAGTAGTATAGGGCAGGCCTACAATGAGCAGTTCTTC
cdr3_aa: CASSIGQAYNEQFF

j_call: TRBJ1-4
clone_size: .
v_call: TRBV30
d_call: .
cdr3_nt: TGTGCCTGGAGTTCCGACCTGGGATTGAATGAAAAACTGTTTTTT
cdr3_aa: CAWSSDLGLNEKLFF

j_call: TRBJ2-7
clone_size: .
v_call: TRBV6-5
d_call: .
cdr3_nt: TGTGCCAGCAGGTACAGTGGGGGGTACGAGCAGTACTTC
cdr3_aa: CASRYSGGYEQYF

j_call: TRBJ2-7
clone_size: .
v_call: TRBV30
d_call: .
cdr3_nt: TGTGCCTGGGTGCTTCCCGGGACGGCGACCTACGAGCAGTACTTC
cdr3_aa: CAWVLPGTATYEQYF

j_call: TRBJ2-2
clone_size: .
v_call: TRBV19
d_call: .
cdr3_nt: TGTGCCAGTAGTATAGGGCAGGGCTACACCGGGGAGCTGTTTTTT
cdr3_aa: CASSIGQGYTGELFF

j_call: TRBJ1-2
clone_size: .
v_call: TRBV5-1
d_call: TRBD1
cdr3_nt: TGCGCCAGCAGCCTCGACCGGGACAGGGTCTACTATGGCTACACCTTC
cdr3_aa: CASSLDRDRVYYGYTF

j_call: TRBJ1-1
clone_size: .
v_call: TRBV5-1
d_call: .
cdr3_nt: TGCGCCAGCAGCCGTGGGGGGAACACTGAAGCTTTCTTT
cdr3_aa: CASSRGGNTEAFF

j_call: TRBJ1-2
clone_size: .
v_call: TRBV3-1/TRBV3-2
d_call: TRBD1
cdr3_nt: TGTGCCAGCAGCCAAGGGGGACAGTCTTACGGTGGCTACACCTTC
cdr3_aa: CASSQGGQSYGGYTF

j_call: TRBJ1-5
clone_size: .
v_call: TRBV28
d_call: TRBD1
cdr3_nt: TGTGCCAGCAGTTCCCTTGACAGGGTTCAGCCCCAGCATTTT
cdr3_aa: CASSSLDRVQPQHF

j_call: TRBJ2-1
clone_size: .
v_call: TRBV28
d_call: .
cdr3_nt: TGTGCCAGCAGACGACAGGCGGATGAGCAGTTCTTC
cdr3_aa: CASRRQADEQFF

j_call: TRBJ2-5
clone_size: .
v_call: TRBV5-4
d_call: .
cdr3_nt: TGTGCCAGCAGCTTGCAGGGGACCCAGTACTTC
cdr3_aa: CASSLQGTQYF

j_call: TRBJ2-1
clone_size: .
v_call: TRBV5-1
d_call: TRBD2
cdr3_nt: TGCGCCAGCACGAGCGGGAATTCCTACAATGAGCAGTTCTTC
cdr3_aa: CASTSGNSYNEQFF

j_call: TRBJ2-7
clone_size: .
v_call: TRBV5-1
d_call: TRBD1
cdr3_nt: TGCGCCAGCAGCCTGGGACAGGGGAGCCACGAGCAGTACTTC
cdr3_aa: CASSLGQGSHEQYF

j_call: TRBJ1-1
clone_size: once
v_call: TRBV6-5
d_call: .
cdr3_nt: TGTGCCAGCAGTTACGGGGGAAGTAGAACTGAAGCTTTCTTT
cdr3_aa: CASSYGGSRTEAFF

j_call: TRBJ2-2
clone_size: few
v_call: TRBV20-1
d_call: TRBD2
cdr3_nt: TGCAGTGCGAGTGATCCGACTAGCGGGAGCCCCGGGGAGCTGTTTTTT
cdr3_aa: CSASDPTSGSPGELFF

j_call: TRBJ2-1
clone_size: .
v_call: TRBV27
d_call: TRBD1
cdr3_nt: TGTGCCAGCAGTTTTCAGGGACAGGGGGCCAATGAGCAGTTCTTC
cdr3_aa: CASSFQGQGANEQFF

j_call: TRBJ2-1
clone_size: .
v_call: TRBV3-1/TRBV3-2
d_call: .
cdr3_nt: TGTGCCAGCAGCCATAAGCAGTACAATGAGCAGTTCTTC
cdr3_aa: CASSHKQYNEQFF

j_call: TRBJ1-1
clone_size: .
v_call: TRBV7-9
d_call: .
cdr3_nt: TGTGCCAGCAGCTTAAATGGGTACACTGAAGCTTTCTTT
cdr3_aa: CASSLNGYTEAFF

j_call: TRBJ1-1
clone_size: .
v_call: TRBV7-6
d_call: TRBD1
cdr3_nt: TGTGCCAGCAGCGCCTGGACAGGGCCAATGAACACTGAAGCTTTCTTT
cdr3_aa: CASSAWTGPMNTEAFF

j_call: TRBJ2-7
clone_size: .
v_call: TRBV5-1
d_call: TRBD2
cdr3_nt: TGCGCCAGCAGCTGGGGACTAGCGGGAGGGGAGCCCTACGAGCAGTACTTC
cdr3_aa: CASSWGLAGGEPYEQYF

j_call: TRBJ1-2
clone_size: .
v_call: TRBV24-1
d_call: .
cdr3_nt: TGTGCCACCAGTGATGGGATATATGGCTACACCTTC
cdr3_aa: CATSDGIYGYTF